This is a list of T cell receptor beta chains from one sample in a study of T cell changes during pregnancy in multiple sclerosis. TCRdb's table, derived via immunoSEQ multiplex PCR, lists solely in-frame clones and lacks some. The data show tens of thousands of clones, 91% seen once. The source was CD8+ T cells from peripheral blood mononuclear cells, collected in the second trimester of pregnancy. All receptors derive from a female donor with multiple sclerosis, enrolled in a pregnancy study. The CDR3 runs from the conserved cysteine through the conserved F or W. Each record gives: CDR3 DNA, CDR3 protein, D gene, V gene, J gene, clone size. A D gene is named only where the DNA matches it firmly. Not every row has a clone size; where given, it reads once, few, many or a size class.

cdr3_nt: TGTGCCAGCAGCGTAGCTATAACGACAGAGCAGTACTTC
cdr3_aa: CASSVAITTEQYF
d_call: -
v_call: TRBV9
j_call: TRBJ2-7
clone_size: -

cdr3_nt: TGTGCCAGCAGTTTGGGCGGGCGGGAGGTCCCCTACGAGCAGTACTTC
cdr3_aa: CASSLGGREVPYEQYF
d_call: TRBD2
v_call: TRBV27
j_call: TRBJ2-7
clone_size: -

cdr3_nt: TGTGCCAGCACCCACCGGCAGGGGTTTTACAACTATGGCTACACCTTC
cdr3_aa: CASTHRQGFYNYGYTF
d_call: -
v_call: TRBV6-6
j_call: TRBJ1-2
clone_size: -

cdr3_nt: TGTGCCTGGAGCGTATCGCAGGTCCAAAACATTCAGTACTTC
cdr3_aa: CAWSVSQVQNIQYF
d_call: -
v_call: TRBV30
j_call: TRBJ2-4
clone_size: once

cdr3_nt: TGTGCCAGTATCGGGAACACCGGGGAGCTGTTTTTT
cdr3_aa: CASIGNTGELFF
d_call: -
v_call: TRBV19
j_call: TRBJ2-2
clone_size: -

cdr3_nt: TGTGCCAGCAGCCCGGGACAGGGGTACGAGCAGTACTTC
cdr3_aa: CASSPGQGYEQYF
d_call: TRBD1
v_call: TRBV27
j_call: TRBJ2-7
clone_size: -

cdr3_nt: TGTGCCAGCTTTTTTTCAACGCACAGACTTGGATGCGGGGTCCCCTCTGGGGCCAACGTCCTGACTTTC
cdr3_aa: CASFFSTHRLGCGVPSGANVLTF
d_call: -
v_call: TRBV21-1
j_call: TRBJ2-6
clone_size: -

cdr3_nt: TGTGCCAGTAGTATGATCCTCGACAGGGGGCTTGGCGAGCAGTACTTC
cdr3_aa: CASSMILDRGLGEQYF
d_call: TRBD1
v_call: TRBV19
j_call: TRBJ2-7
clone_size: -

cdr3_nt: TGCGCCAGCAGCTTGGAAACTAGCACAGATACGCAGTATTTT
cdr3_aa: CASSLETSTDTQYF
d_call: -
v_call: TRBV5-1
j_call: TRBJ2-3
clone_size: -

cdr3_nt: TGTGCCAGCAGCTCCAGGGAAACTGAAGCTTTCTTT
cdr3_aa: CASSSRETEAFF
d_call: -
v_call: TRBV7-9
j_call: TRBJ1-1
clone_size: few

cdr3_nt: TGCGCCAGCAGCCACCCCGGGGTAGGAATAAACACTGAAGCTTTCTTT
cdr3_aa: CASSHPGVGINTEAFF
d_call: -
v_call: TRBV4-1
j_call: TRBJ1-1
clone_size: -

cdr3_nt: TGTGCCAGTAGTACTATAAGGGGGATCACTGAAGCTTTCTTT
cdr3_aa: CASSTIRGITEAFF
d_call: -
v_call: TRBV19
j_call: TRBJ1-1
clone_size: -

cdr3_nt: TGTGCCAGCAGCAGTGGACAGGGGGGGGACACTGAAGCTTTCTTT
cdr3_aa: CASSSGQGGDTEAFF
d_call: TRBD1
v_call: TRBV5-6
j_call: TRBJ1-1
clone_size: -

cdr3_nt: TGCAGCGTTGAAGGACAGACAGGCTACACCTTC
cdr3_aa: CSVEGQTGYTF
d_call: -
v_call: TRBV29-1
j_call: TRBJ1-2
clone_size: -

cdr3_nt: TGTGCCAGCAGCTACAGGGCCCATTCACCCCTCCACTTT
cdr3_aa: CASSYRAHSPLHF
d_call: -
v_call: TRBV7-2
j_call: TRBJ1-6
clone_size: -

cdr3_nt: TGTGCCATCAGTGAAGAAGGGAGGAACACTGAAGCTTTCTTT
cdr3_aa: CAISEEGRNTEAFF
d_call: -
v_call: TRBV10-3
j_call: TRBJ1-1
clone_size: -

cdr3_nt: TGCAGCGCCCCGGGGCTAGCGGAATCCACAGATACGCAGTATTTT
cdr3_aa: CSAPGLAESTDTQYF
d_call: TRBD2
v_call: TRBV29-1
j_call: TRBJ2-3
clone_size: -

cdr3_nt: TGTGCCAGCAGCTCTTGGTTGGCTAGACAGGGGCCAAGCTCCTACGAGCAGTACTTC
cdr3_aa: CASSSWLARQGPSSYEQYF
d_call: TRBD1
v_call: TRBV5-6
j_call: TRBJ2-7
clone_size: -

cdr3_nt: TGCAGCGTTGAAGACACCTACGAGCAGTACTTC
cdr3_aa: CSVEDTYEQYF
d_call: -
v_call: TRBV29-1
j_call: TRBJ2-7
clone_size: -

cdr3_nt: TGTGCCAGCAGCTTATCAGGTTTGAACTATGGCTACACCTTC
cdr3_aa: CASSLSGLNYGYTF
d_call: -
v_call: TRBV5-4
j_call: TRBJ1-2
clone_size: -

cdr3_nt: TGTGCCAGCAGCGTTGGACTAGCGGGGGACAATGAGCAGTTCTTC
cdr3_aa: CASSVGLAGDNEQFF
d_call: TRBD2
v_call: TRBV13
j_call: TRBJ2-1
clone_size: once

cdr3_nt: TGTGCCAGCAGTCCATCCGGAACAGGGAGCGACGAGCAGTACTTC
cdr3_aa: CASSPSGTGSDEQYF
d_call: -
v_call: TRBV27
j_call: TRBJ2-7
clone_size: -